This TCR beta chain emerged from a study of blood T cell repertoires in COVID-19. Germline V lookup: CDR1 MDHEN, CDR2 SYDVKM. The CDR3 loop spans 16 amino acids. V lost 1 base to trimming and J lost 7 bases; unmatched junction nucleotides: 5. Clones were read by immunoSEQ multiplex PCR, and TCRdb kept only the in-frame ones, dropping some. The table includes 100,000 to 150,000 clones, approximately 85% detected once. Sequenced material: peripheral blood. The receptor was isolated from a woman older than 75 with COVID-19, enrolled during active disease. The chain joins TRBV28 to TRBJ2-1; 12 bases are a match to TRBD1. The CDR3 protein is CASSLSWGQGANEQFF. CDR3 bases: TGTGCCAGCAGTTTATCTTGGGGACAGGGGGCTAATGAGCAGTTCTTC.